This T cell receptor (beta chain) came from a study of T cell repertoires and Cas9 in healthy adults. As for the study in general: CD4 and CD8 compartments: SpCas9-reactive T cells profiled for potency, cytotoxicity, lineage.

Using immunoSEQ multiplex PCR, the repertoire was profiled, and TCRdb retains in-frame clones only, with some absent. The sample carries tens of thousands of clones, around 90% recorded once. The study, taken as a whole, reports: SpCas9-reactive effector T cells were reportedly restrained in vitro by SpCas9-reactive regulatory T cells.

A note on this clone: Its antigen is unidentified.

The sequencing input was CD4+ effector T cells (CD127+, CD25-, CD137-, CD154-) from PBMCs; culture status not recorded. This sequence originates from a human donor in good health.

The CDR3 protein is CASSQLMSTDTQYF. The CDR3 DNA follows: TGTGCCAGCAGCCAACTTATGAGCACAGATACGCAGTATTTT. The chain links TRBV7-7 to TRBJ2-3; D uncertain. Trimming stripped 5 bases from V and 0 bases from J, with 9 bases between. This CDR3 has 14 residues. Germline assignment: CDR1 SSHAT and CDR2 FNYEAQ (reference sequence).